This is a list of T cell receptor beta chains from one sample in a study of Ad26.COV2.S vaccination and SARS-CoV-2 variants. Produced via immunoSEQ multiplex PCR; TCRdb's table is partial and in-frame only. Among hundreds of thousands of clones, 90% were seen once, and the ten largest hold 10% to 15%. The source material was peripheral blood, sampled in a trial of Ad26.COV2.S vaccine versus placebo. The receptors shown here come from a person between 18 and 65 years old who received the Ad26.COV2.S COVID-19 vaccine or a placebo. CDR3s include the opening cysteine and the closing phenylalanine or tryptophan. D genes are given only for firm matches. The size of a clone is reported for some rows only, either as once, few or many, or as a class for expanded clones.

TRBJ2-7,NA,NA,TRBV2,CASSMGSSGYEQYF,TGTGCCAGCAGCATGGGGAGTAGCGGCTACGAGCAGTACTTC
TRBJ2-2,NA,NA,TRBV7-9,CASSPGAGELFF,TGTGCCAGCAGCCCGGGGGCCGGGGAGCTGTTTTTT
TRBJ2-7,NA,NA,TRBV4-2,CASSQERDPINYYEQYF,TGTGCCAGCAGCCAAGAACGGGACCCAATAAACTACTACGAGCAGTACTTC
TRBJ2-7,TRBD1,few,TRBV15,CATSTQGYEQYF,TGTGCCACCAGCACACAGGGGTACGAGCAGTACTTC
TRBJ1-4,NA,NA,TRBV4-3,CASSPQQGGGEKLFF,TGCGCCAGCAGCCCACAACAGGGAGGCGGCGAAAAACTGTTTTTT
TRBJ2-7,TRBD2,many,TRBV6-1,CASSERASGSYEQYF,TGTGCCAGCAGTGAAAGGGCTAGCGGGAGCTACGAGCAGTACTTC
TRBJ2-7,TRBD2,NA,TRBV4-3,CASSQDAGREGQYF,TGCGCCAGCAGCCAAGATGCGGGCAGGGAGGGTCAGTACTTC
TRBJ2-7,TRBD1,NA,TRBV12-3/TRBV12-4,CASSLDRAYEQYF,TGTGCCAGCAGCCTGGACAGGGCCTACGAGCAGTACTTC
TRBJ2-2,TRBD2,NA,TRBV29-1,CSVETTGTSGRGWGELFF,TGCAGCGTTGAGACGACCGGGACTAGCGGGAGAGGTTGGGGGGAGCTGTTTTTT
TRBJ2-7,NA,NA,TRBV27,CASSLWDKRDYEQYF,TGTGCCAGCAGTTTATGGGACAAGCGGGACTACGAGCAGTACTTC
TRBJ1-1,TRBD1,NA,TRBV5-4,CASSLSGGHTEAFF,TGTGCCAGCAGCTTGTCAGGGGGTCACACTGAAGCTTTCTTT
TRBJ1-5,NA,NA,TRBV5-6,CASSLQGHQPQHF,TGTGCCAGCAGCTTGCAGGGTCACCAGCCCCAGCATTTT
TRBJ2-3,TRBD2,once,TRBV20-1,CSASNPPPSGSGDTQYF,TGCAGTGCTAGTAATCCTCCACCTAGCGGGAGCGGAGATACGCAGTATTTT
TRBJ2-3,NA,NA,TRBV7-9,CASSLRGADTQYF,TGTGCCAGCAGCTTACGGGGAGCAGATACGCAGTATTTT
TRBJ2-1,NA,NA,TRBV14,CASSQDPTYNEQFF,TGTGCCAGCAGCCAAGACCCCACCTACAATGAGCAGTTCTTC
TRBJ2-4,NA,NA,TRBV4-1,CASSYPGHQNIQYF,TGCGCCAGCAGCTATCCGGGACACCAAAACATTCAGTACTTC
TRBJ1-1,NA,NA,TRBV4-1,CASSQGGGGLNTEAFF,TGCGCCAGCAGCCAAGGTGGTGGAGGACTGAACACTGAAGCTTTCTTT
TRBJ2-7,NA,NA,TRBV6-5,CASRSSYEQYF,TGTGCCAGCAGGTCTTCCTACGAGCAGTACTTC
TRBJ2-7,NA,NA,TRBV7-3,CASSLGDEQYF,TGTGCCAGCAGCTTGGGGGACGAGCAGTACTTC
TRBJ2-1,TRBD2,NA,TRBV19,CASSRTRGLAGQSSYNEQFF,TGTGCCAGTAGTAGAACTCGTGGACTAGCGGGACAAAGCTCCTACAATGAGCAGTTCTTC
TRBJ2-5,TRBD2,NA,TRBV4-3,CASSQSPSGSTETQYF,TGCGCCAGCAGCCAAAGTCCTAGCGGGAGTACGGAGACCCAGTACTTC
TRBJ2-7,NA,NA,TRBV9,CASSVAGQGEVYEQYF,TGTGCCAGCAGCGTAGCAGGGCAAGGGGAGGTCTACGAGCAGTACTTC
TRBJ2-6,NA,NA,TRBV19,CATSDSNSGANVLTF,TGTGCCACCTCGGACAGCAACTCTGGGGCCAACGTCCTGACTTTC
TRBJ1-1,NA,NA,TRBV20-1,CSARSGVEAFF,TGCAGTGCTCGATCCGGGGTTGAAGCTTTCTTT
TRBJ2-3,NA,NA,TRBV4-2,CASSQDPGATDTQYF,TGTGCCAGCAGCCAAGATCCCGGTGCCACAGATACGCAGTATTTT
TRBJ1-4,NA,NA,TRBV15,CATSLTVFNEKLFF,TGTGCCACCAGCTTGACGGTATTTAATGAAAAACTGTTTTTT
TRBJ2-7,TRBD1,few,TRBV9,CASSVGGQGWYEQYF,TGTGCCAGCAGCGTGGGGGGACAGGGGTGGTACGAGCAGTACTTC
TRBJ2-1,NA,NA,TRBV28,CASSLSELAEVRHEQFF,TGTGCCAGCAGTTTATCCGAGCTAGCAGAAGTTAGGCATGAGCAGTTCTTC
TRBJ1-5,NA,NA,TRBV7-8,CASSLAGQPQHF,TGTGCCAGCAGCTTAGCCGGTCAGCCCCAGCATTTT
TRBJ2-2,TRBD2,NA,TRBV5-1,CASRTGGGTGELFF,TGCGCCAGCCGAACGGGAGGCGGGACCGGGGAGCTGTTTTTT
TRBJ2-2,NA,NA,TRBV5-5,CASSLAGTLTGELFF,TGTGCCAGCAGCTTGGCCGGGACTCTCACCGGGGAGCTGTTTTTT
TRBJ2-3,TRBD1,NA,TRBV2,CASRRAGGAYTQYF,TGTGCCAGCAGGCGGGCAGGGGGCGCCTATACGCAGTATTTT
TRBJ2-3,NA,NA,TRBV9,CASSVAGKDTQYF,TGTGCCAGCAGCGTAGCAGGAAAAGATACGCAGTATTTT
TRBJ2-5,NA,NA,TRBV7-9,CASSLVSWESETQYF,TGTGCCAGCAGCTTAGTTAGTTGGGAGTCTGAGACCCAGTACTTC
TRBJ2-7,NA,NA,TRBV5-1,CASSRDTYSYEQYF,TGCGCCAGCAGTCGGGACACCTACTCCTACGAGCAGTACTTC
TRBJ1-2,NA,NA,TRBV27,CASSTRGAGGYTF,TGTGCCAGCAGTACCCGGGGGGCGGGTGGCTACACCTTC
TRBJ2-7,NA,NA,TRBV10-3,CAISETGKFYEQYF,TGTGCCATCAGTGAGACAGGGAAATTCTACGAGCAGTACTTC
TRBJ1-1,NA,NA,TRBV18,CASSPGDRGTEAFF,TGTGCCAGCTCACCCGGGGACCGGGGAACTGAAGCTTTCTTT
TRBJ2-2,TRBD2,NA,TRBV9,CASSASGRRIAGELFF,TGTGCCAGCAGCGCGAGCGGGAGAAGGATAGCCGGGGAGCTGTTTTTT
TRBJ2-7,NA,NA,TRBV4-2,CASSQTGTSSYEQYF,TGTGCCAGCAGCCAAACCGGGACCAGCTCCTACGAGCAGTACTTC
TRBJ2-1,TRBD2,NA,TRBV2,CASSEALGTSGFEQFF,TGTGCCAGCAGTGAAGCGCTCGGGACTAGCGGGTTTGAGCAGTTCTTC
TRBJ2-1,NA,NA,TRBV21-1,CASATIVATNNEQFF,TGTGCCAGCGCTACCATCGTGGCTACAAACAATGAGCAGTTCTTC
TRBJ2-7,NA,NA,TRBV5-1,CASSLAADNYEQYF,TGCGCCAGCAGCTTGGCAGCAGATAACTACGAGCAGTACTTC
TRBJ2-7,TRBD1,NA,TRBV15,CATSRGQGRYEQYF,TGTGCCACCAGCAGGGGACAGGGGAGATACGAGCAGTACTTC
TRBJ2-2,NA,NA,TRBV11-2,CASSLERATGELFF,TGTGCCAGCAGCTTAGAAAGGGCCACCGGGGAGCTGTTTTTT
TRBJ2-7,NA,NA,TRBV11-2,CASRRGGRSYEQYF,TGTGCCAGCAGGAGGGGGGGACGCTCCTACGAGCAGTACTTC
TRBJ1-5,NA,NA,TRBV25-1,CASSEIYSNQPQHF,TGTGCCAGCAGTGAAATCTATAGCAATCAGCCCCAGCATTTT
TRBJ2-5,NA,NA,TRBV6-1,CASKASGETQYF,TGTGCCAGCAAGGCCTCAGGGGAGACCCAGTACTTC
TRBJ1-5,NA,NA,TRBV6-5,CASQGSNSNQPQHF,TGTGCCAGCCAGGGATCTAATAGCAATCAGCCCCAGCATTTT
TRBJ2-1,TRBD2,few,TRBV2,CASSAVGLATTRNEQFF,TGTGCCAGCAGTGCCGTAGGACTAGCCACTACGAGGAATGAGCAGTTCTTC
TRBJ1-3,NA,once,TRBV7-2,CASSLTGPNGGYSGNTIYF,TGTGCCAGCAGCCTTACGGGACCTAACGGAGGCTACTCTGGAAACACCATATATTTT
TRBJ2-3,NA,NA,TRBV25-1,CASSSGDWGTDTQYF,TGTGCCAGCAGTTCGGGAGATTGGGGCACAGATACGCAGTATTTT
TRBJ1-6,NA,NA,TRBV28,CASSLRWEQGHGYNSPLHF,TGTGCCAGCAGTTTACGATGGGAGCAAGGACACGGTTATAATTCACCCCTCCACTTT
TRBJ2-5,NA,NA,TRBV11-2,CASSLAYDRKETQYF,TGTGCCAGCAGCTTAGCTTACGACAGGAAAGAGACCCAGTACTTC